The sequence of this T cell receptor beta chain was determined in a study of cytomegalovirus exposure and HLA in healthy donors. General observations from the study: With further analysis later on, most CMV-associated TCR beta chains appeared HLA-restricted. The authors assumed roughly uniform sequencing depth across donors for presence/absence analyses. Sequence variants that were highly shared formed a cluster that was likely a sequencing artifact.

This clone was counted a few times. Its matching antigen is unknown. Vbeta (60) and Jbeta (13) primers were used in the PCR. Method: immunoSEQ multiplex PCR; TCRdb's copy keeps in-frame clones and lacks some. Here the sample spans 120,000 to 150,000 clones, approximately 72% being singletons. This sequence originates from a man aged 40-50 years in good health and CMV-seronegative. Source material: PBMCs.

The CDR3 spells CASSLASGQASTDTQYF. The CDR3 DNA follows: TGTGCCAGCAGCTTAGCGTCGGGACAGGCAAGCACAGATACGCAGTATTTT. V and J are TRBV7-9 and TRBJ2-3; TRBD1 matches 8 bases. The germline V gene has CDR1 SEHNR and CDR2 FQNEAQ (reference sequence). This CDR3 spans 17 amino acids. Trimming took 0 bases from V and 0 from J; bases not matched to a gene: 5.